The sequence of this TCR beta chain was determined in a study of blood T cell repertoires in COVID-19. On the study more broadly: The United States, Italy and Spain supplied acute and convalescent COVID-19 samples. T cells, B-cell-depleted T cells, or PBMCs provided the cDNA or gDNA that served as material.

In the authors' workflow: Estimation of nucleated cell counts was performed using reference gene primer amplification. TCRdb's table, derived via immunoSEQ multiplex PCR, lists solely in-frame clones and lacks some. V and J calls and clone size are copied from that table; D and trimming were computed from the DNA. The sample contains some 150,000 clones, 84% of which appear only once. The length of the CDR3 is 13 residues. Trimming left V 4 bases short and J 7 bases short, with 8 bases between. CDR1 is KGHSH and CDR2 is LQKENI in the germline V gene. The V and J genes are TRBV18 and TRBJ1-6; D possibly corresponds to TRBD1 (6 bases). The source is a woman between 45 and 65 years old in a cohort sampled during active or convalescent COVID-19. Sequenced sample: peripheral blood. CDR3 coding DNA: TGTGCCAGCTCACTAGGACAGAATTCACCCCTCCACTTT. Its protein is CASSLGQNSPLHF.